The next 26 T cell receptor beta chains were all read from a single sample in a study of blood T cell repertoires in COVID-19. Produced via immunoSEQ multiplex PCR; TCRdb's table is partial and in-frame only. The sample holds about 65,000 clones, roughly 90% seen once. The material sequenced was peripheral blood. The origin of the receptors is a man aged 60 to 69 with acute or convalescent COVID-19.

The V gene is TRBV21-1, the J gene TRBJ2-7; the DNA was not used to check the table's D call, TRBD1. TRBV21-1 is a known pseudogene. CDR3 size: 13 residues. CDR3 bases: TGTGCCAGCAGCAAAGTTAGGGGTTCCGAGCAGTACTTC. Amino acid sequence: CASSKVRGSEQYF.

In nucleotides, the CDR3 is TGTGCCAGCAGCCCCCTGGGTGTGGGGCGACAAGAGACCCAGTACTTC. Translating gives CASSPLGVGRQETQYF. The chain uses TRBV7-2 and TRBJ2-5; a weak D match, TRBD1 (5 bases). CDR1 SGHTA and CDR2 FQGNSA come from the germline V gene. Trimming stripped 5 bases from V and 2 bases from J, with 18 bases between. CDR3 length equals 16 residues.

The chain joins TRBV18 to TRBJ1-4, with D possibly being TRBD1 (5 bases). Trimming removed 3 bases from V and 1 base from J, with 9 bases in between. The germline gives CDR1 KGHSH, CDR2 LQKENI. This CDR3 contains 15 residues. The CDR3 region has the DNA TGTGCCAGCTCACCGTCCCAGGGAACTAATGAAAAACTGTTTTTT. This gives the protein CASSPSQGTNEKLFF.

This chain connects TRBV19 to TRBJ2-2; unclear D gene. The CDR3 is 14 residues long. V was trimmed by 3 bases and J by 1 base, leaving 6 bases between them. Germline V lookup: CDR1 LNHDA, CDR2 SQIVND (reference sequence). CDR3 region: CASSIRVNTGELFF. CDR3 nucleotides: TGTGCCAGTAGTATCCGGGTGAACACCGGGGAGCTGTTTTTT.

The chain combines TRBV19 with TRBJ1-1; D is perhaps TRBD1 (5 bases). Germline V gives CDR1 LNHDA, CDR2 SQIVND (reference sequence). The CDR3 is 14 amino acids. Deletions cut 5 bases from V and 11 bases from J, with 21 bases between. CDR3 sequence (DNA): TGTGCCAGTAGTTTTCAGGGTTTGAGCCAGGCGGCTTTCTTT. Translating gives CASSFQGLSQAAFF.

The V and J genes are TRBV27 and TRBJ1-6; TRBD1 agrees at 8 bases. Germline values: CDR1 MNHEY, CDR2 SMNVEV (reference sequence). With V trimmed by 3 bases and J by 6 bases, 7 bases remained unmatched. The CDR3 extends over 16 amino acids. DNA of the CDR3: TGTGCCAGCAGTTTCCAGGGGGCTCCTGTTAATTCACCCCTCCACTTT. It encodes CASSFQGAPVNSPLHF.

The chain employs TRBV5-1 and TRBJ1-1; TRBD1 might be the D (6 bases). CDR1 and CDR2 from the germline V gene are SGHRS and YFSETQ. Trimming shortened V by 1 base and J by 4 bases, and 11 bases separated the two germline ends. The CDR3 consists of 14 residues. The CDR3 reads CASSLLGAVTEAFF. As DNA, the CDR3 is TGCGCCAGCAGCTTGCTGGGGGCCGTCACTGAAGCTTTCTTT.

The V gene is TRBV28, the J gene TRBJ1-3; no firm D call. CDR1 MDHEN and CDR2 SYDVKM come from the germline V gene. The CDR3 covers 13 residues. V shed 6 bases and J shed 0 bases, with 6 bases lying between them. The CDR3 spells CASRSFSGNTIYF. The CDR3 region has the DNA TGTGCCAGCAGAAGCTTCTCTGGAAACACCATATATTTT.

The chain combines TRBV19 with TRBJ1-6, with D possibly TRBD1 on 5 matching bases. Trimming pared 1 base from V and 9 bases from J, leaving 10 bases between. CDR1 is LNHDA and CDR2 is SQIVND in the germline V gene (reference sequence). The length of the CDR3 is 14 residues. CDR3 amino acids: CASSIAREGSPLHF. In nucleotides, the CDR3 is TGTGCCAGTAGTATAGCCAGGGAAGGTTCACCCCTCCACTTT.

This sequence joins TRBV29-1 and TRBJ1-2, with 7 nucleotides matching TRBD1. Germline loops: CDR1 SQVTM, CDR2 ANQGSEA. The CDR3 is 15 residues long. Germline trimming cut 4 bases from V and 0 bases from J; bases unmatched to any gene: 8. In nucleotides, the CDR3 is TGCAGCGTTGCGGGGACAGCCAATTCTAACTATGGCTACACCTTC. It encodes CSVAGTANSNYGYTF.

The chain recombines TRBV3-1 (or the pseudogene TRBV3-2) with TRBJ2-7, with 7 bases aligning to TRBD1. Germline trimming cut 3 bases from V and 5 bases from J; bases unmatched to any gene: 7. Per germline, CDR1 LGHDT and CDR2 YNNKEL (reference sequence). The CDR3 is made up of 14 amino acids. CDR3 in DNA: TGTGCCAGCAGCCACACAGGGGTGGCGGACGAGCAGTACTTC. Translating it yields CASSHTGVADEQYF.

The chain has TRBV3-1 (or the pseudogene TRBV3-2) and TRBJ2-3, with D unclear. This CDR3 region has 17 residues. Deletions cut 0 bases from V and 2 bases from J, with 15 bases between. The V gene's germline CDR1 is LGHDT and CDR2 YNNKEL (reference sequence). For the CDR3, the DNA is TGTGCCAGCAGCCAAGACGTCGGCGGCCCGGACACAGATACGCAGTATTTT. This encodes CASSQDVGGPDTDTQYF.

The chain carries TRBV5-1 and TRBJ2-2; no reliable D call. The V gene lost 1 base and the J gene lost 2 bases, with 6 bases spanning the gap. CDR3 length: 14 residues. Germline V gene data show CDR1 as SGHRS and CDR2 as YFSETQ. The CDR3 DNA follows: TGCGCCAGCAGCTTGACGCTAAACACCGGGGAGCTGTTTTTT. The encoded protein is CASSLTLNTGELFF.

The rearrangement links TRBV3-1 (or the pseudogene TRBV3-2) to TRBJ2-6, with a possible D match to TRBD2 (5 bases). The CDR3 runs 16 residues. Per germline, CDR1 LGHDT and CDR2 YNNKEL (reference sequence). Trimming pared 1 base from V and 0 bases from J, leaving 7 bases between. For the CDR3, the DNA is TGTGCCAGCAGCCAAGGAGGGCTCTCTGGGGCCAACGTCCTGACTTTC. Protein: CASSQGGLSGANVLTF.

This clone was picked up a small number of times. The chain carries TRBV16 and TRBJ1-5, with 7 bases fitting TRBD1. In germline, CDR1 is KGHSY, CDR2 FQNENV. V lost 0 bases to trimming and J lost 6 bases; unmatched junction nucleotides: 5. The CDR3 has 15 residues. The CDR3 DNA follows: TGTGCCAGCAGCCAATCTCCAGGGGGAGGTCAGCCCCAGCATTTT. This translates into CASSQSPGGGQPQHF. Supplemented by reference TRBV16 and TRBJ1-5, the full variable domain reads GEEVAQTPKHLVRGEGQKAKLYCAPIKGHSYVFWYQQVLKNEFKFLISFQNENVFDETGMPKERFSAKCLPNSPCSLEIQATKLEDSAVYFCASSQSPGGGQPQHFGDGTRLSIL.

The rearrangement uses TRBV2 and TRBJ2-3; D is possibly TRBD1 (7 bases). CDR1 is SNHLY, CDR2 FYNNEI, per germline. Between the trimmed V and J ends, which lost 3 bases and 6 bases, there was a span of 16 bases. The CDR3 is 15 residues long. The CDR3 coding sequence is TGTGCCAGCAGTGAGCAGACAGGGAGGAGGGATACGCAGTATTTT. It encodes CASSEQTGRRDTQYF.

The chain links TRBV6-5 to TRBJ1-6; 8 bases align to TRBD1. Germline V CDR1 and CDR2: MNHEY, SVGAGI. The CDR3 has 15 amino acids. J gave up 10 bases and V 2 bases, and 7 bases lay outside the gene matches. The DNA for the CDR3 is TGTGCCAGCAGTTACGCCGGGACAGGAAGATCACCCCTCCACTTT. This translates into CASSYAGTGRSPLHF.

V is TRBV14 and J is TRBJ2-3; D is uncertain. The CDR3 totals 13 residues. In germline, CDR1 is SGHDN, CDR2 FVKESK. Trimming took off 0 bases at V and 8 bases at J, with 9 bases between the two ends. The CDR3 coding sequence is TGTGCCAGCAGCCAAGATCGCAGTCGTACGCAGTATTTT. It is translated as CASSQDRSRTQYF.

The rearrangement uses TRBV5-4 and TRBJ2-1, with 7 bases matching TRBD1. This CDR3 spans 17 amino acids. Germline V gene lookup returns CDR1 SGHNT and CDR2 YYREEE (reference sequence). Trimming at V came to 3 bases and at J to 6 bases, leaving 15 bases not matched to a gene. The CDR3 loop reads CASSSRQGLIAANEQFF. In DNA form, the CDR3 reads TGTGCCAGCAGCTCGAGACAGGGCCTTATTGCGGCCAATGAGCAGTTCTTC.

The rearrangement joins TRBV4-2 to TRBJ2-7; perhaps TRBD1 as D (6 bases). Trimming left V 4 bases short and J 2 bases short, with 9 bases between. The CDR3 totals 13 residues. Germline lookup yields CDR1 LGHNA and CDR2 YNFKEQ. The CDR3 spells CASSRDNTYEQYF. The CDR3, as DNA: TGTGCCAGCAGCCGGGACAACACCTACGAGCAGTACTTC.

The chain employs TRBV6-5 and TRBJ1-5, with D maybe TRBD1 (5 bases). The germline gives CDR1 MNHEY, CDR2 SVGAGI. Between the trimmed V and J ends, which lost 6 bases and 4 bases, there was a span of 7 bases. This CDR3 region has 12 residues. CDR3 region: CASSRGNQPQHF. CDR3 DNA: TGTGCCAGCAGCCGGGGGAATCAGCCCCAGCATTTT.

The chain has TRBV5-1 and TRBJ2-7; TRBD1 matches at 9 bases. The CDR3 consists of 15 residues. CDR1 and CDR2 (germline): SGHRS, YFSETQ. Germline trimming cut 5 bases from V and 5 bases from J; bases unmatched to any gene: 11. DNA for the CDR3: TGCGCCAGCAGGCTGACCGGGACAGGGTCCAACGAGCAGTACTTC. Encoded protein: CASRLTGTGSNEQYF.

The chain has TRBV29-1 and TRBJ1-4; D may be TRBD1 (5 bases). The germline CDR1 and CDR2 sequences are SQVTM and ANQGSEA. The CDR3 runs 12 residues. The V and J ends lost 4 bases and 6 bases respectively, with 9 bases between them. The CDR3: CSVVWGDEKLFF. The DNA of the CDR3 is TGCAGCGTTGTATGGGGCGATGAAAAACTGTTTTTT.

The V and J genes are TRBV13 and TRBJ1-2; TRBD1 aligns across 9 bases. Germline CDR1 reads PRHDT; CDR2 reads FYEKMQ (reference sequence). This CDR3 has 15 amino acids. After removal of 2 bases from V and 1 base from J, the junction contained 2 bases not matched to a gene. CDR3 DNA sequence: TGTGCCAGCAGCTTACAGGGACAGGGTAACTATGGCTACACCTTC. It is translated as CASSLQGQGNYGYTF.

The chain combines TRBV23-1 with TRBJ1-5, with 7 bases aligning to TRBD1. TRBV23-1 is identified as an open reading frame with a role that is uncertain. The V and J ends lost 3 bases and 4 bases, in that order; junction bases with no gene match: 6. The CDR3 covers 15 residues. CDR3 bases: TGCGCCAGCAGTCACCGCGGGACAGTTAATCAGCCCCAGCATTTT. Residues: CASSHRGTVNQPQHF.

This clone was counted only a few times. The chain couples TRBV7-9 to TRBJ2-7; possibly TRBD1 for D (6 bases). V was trimmed by 8 bases and J by 0 bases, leaving 14 bases between them. The CDR3 length is 14 residues. Germline V gives CDR1 SEHNR, CDR2 FQNEAQ (reference sequence). This CDR3 is CASQMGAPSYEQYF. The CDR3, as DNA: TGTGCCAGCCAGATGGGGGCCCCCTCCTACGAGCAGTACTTC.